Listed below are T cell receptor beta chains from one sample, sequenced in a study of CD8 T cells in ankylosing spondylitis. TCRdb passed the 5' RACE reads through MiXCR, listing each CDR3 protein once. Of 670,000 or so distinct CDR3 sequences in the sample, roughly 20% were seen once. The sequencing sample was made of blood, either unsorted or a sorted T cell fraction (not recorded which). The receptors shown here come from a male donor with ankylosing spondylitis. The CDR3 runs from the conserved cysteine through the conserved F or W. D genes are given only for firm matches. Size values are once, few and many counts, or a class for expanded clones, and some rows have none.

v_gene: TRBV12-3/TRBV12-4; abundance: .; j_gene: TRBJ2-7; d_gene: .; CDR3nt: TGTGCCAGCAGTTTTGGAGTGTTCGAGCAGTACTTC; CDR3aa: CASSFGVFEQYF
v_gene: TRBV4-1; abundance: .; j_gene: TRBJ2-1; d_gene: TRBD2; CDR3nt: TGCGCCAGCAGCCCCATAGGACTAGCGGGAGTAGGTGAGCAGTTCTTC; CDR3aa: CASSPIGLAGVGEQFF
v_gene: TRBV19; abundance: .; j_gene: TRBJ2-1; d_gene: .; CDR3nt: TGTGCCAGTAAAGGACTTAGCTCCTACAATGAGCAGTTCTTC; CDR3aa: CASKGLSSYNEQFF
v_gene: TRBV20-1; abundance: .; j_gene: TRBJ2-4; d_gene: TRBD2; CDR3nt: TGCAGTGCTAGAGATTTGGGGGGGAACATTCAGTACTTC; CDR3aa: CSARDLGGNIQYF
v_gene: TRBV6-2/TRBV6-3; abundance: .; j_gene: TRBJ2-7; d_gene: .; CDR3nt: TGTGCCAGCAGTTACAGGGGGGACATCTACGAGCAGTACTTC; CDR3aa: CASSYRGDIYEQYF
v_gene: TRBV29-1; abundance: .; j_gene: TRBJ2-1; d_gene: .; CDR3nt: TGCAGCGTTCACGGACTAGGAACAGGGGCGTGGTTCTTC; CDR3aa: CSVHGLGTGAWFF
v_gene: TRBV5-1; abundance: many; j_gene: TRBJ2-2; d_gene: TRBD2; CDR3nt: TGCGCCAGCAGCTTGGCCATGACTAGCGCCACCGGGGAGCTGTTTTTT; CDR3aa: CASSLAMTSATGELFF
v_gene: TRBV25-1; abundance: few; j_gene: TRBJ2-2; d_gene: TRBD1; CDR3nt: TGTGCCAGCAGTCCTCAGCTCAGGACAGGGGGCTGGGGTAACACCGGGGAGCTGTTTTTT; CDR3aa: CASSPQLRTGGWGNTGELFF
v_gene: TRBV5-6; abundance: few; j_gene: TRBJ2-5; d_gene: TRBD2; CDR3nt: TGTGCCAGCAGCCCCCGGGGAGGGCTGCAAGAGACCCAGTACTTC; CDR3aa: CASSPRGGLQETQYF
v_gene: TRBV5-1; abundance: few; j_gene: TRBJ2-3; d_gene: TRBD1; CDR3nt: TGCGCCAGCAGCGCCAAACCGACAGGGTCCCCAGATACGCAGTATTTT; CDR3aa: CASSAKPTGSPDTQYF
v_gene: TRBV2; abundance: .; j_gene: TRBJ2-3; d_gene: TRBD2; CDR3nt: TGTGCCAGCATCGGACTAGCGGAGCCCACCCCTTCGCAGTATTTT; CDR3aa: CASIGLAEPTPSQYF
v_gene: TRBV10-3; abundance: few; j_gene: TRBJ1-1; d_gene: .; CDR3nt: TGTGCCATCAGTGTCGAAATTCAAGGGACTGAAGCTTTCTTT; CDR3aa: CAISVEIQGTEAFF
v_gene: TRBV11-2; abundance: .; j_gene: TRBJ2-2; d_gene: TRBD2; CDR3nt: TGTGCCAGCAGCTCAACCTATGTGGGGCGGGGGGTTCGCGCCGGGGAGCTGTTTTTT; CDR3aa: CASSSTYVGRGVRAGELFF
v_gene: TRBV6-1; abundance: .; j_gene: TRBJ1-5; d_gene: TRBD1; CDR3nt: TGTGCCAGCAGTCTCCGGGACAGCTATAGCAATCAGCCCCAGCATTTT; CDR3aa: CASSLRDSYSNQPQHF
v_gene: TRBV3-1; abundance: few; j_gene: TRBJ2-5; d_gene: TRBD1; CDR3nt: TGTGCCAGCAGCCAAGATCGGCACAGGGGGCGAGAGACCCAGTACTTC; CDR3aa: CASSQDRHRGRETQYF
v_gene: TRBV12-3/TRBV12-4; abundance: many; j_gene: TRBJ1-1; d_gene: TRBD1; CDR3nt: TGTGCCAGCAGGGAGGGACAGGGCCATGAAGCTTTCTTT; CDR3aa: CASREGQGHEAFF
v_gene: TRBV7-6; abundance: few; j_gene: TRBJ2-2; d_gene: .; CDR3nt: TGTGCCAGCAGTCGGAATTCGAACACCGGGGAGCTGTTTTTT; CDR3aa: CASSRNSNTGELFF
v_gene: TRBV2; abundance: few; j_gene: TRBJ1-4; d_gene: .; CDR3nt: TGTGCCAGCAGTGAAGGGCAGGTGAATGAAAAACTGTTTTTT; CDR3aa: CASSEGQVNEKLFF
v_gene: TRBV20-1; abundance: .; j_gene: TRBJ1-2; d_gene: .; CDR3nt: TGCAGTGCTAGGGCAGGACAGGGCTACACCTTC; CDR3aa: CSARAGQGYTF
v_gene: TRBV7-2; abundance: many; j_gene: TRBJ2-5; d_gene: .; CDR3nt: TGTGCCAGCAGCTTTGTCGGGGCCCAAGAGACCCAGTACTTC; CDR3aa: CASSFVGAQETQYF
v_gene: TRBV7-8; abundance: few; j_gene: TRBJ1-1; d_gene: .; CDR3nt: TGTGCCAGCAGCTTTCCCCCGGGCACTGAAGCTTTCTTT; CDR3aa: CASSFPPGTEAFF
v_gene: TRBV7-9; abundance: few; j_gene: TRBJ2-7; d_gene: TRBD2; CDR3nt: TGTGCCAGCAGCTTGAGTATGGGCCTAGCGGGTATCTACGAGCAGTACTTC; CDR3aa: CASSLSMGLAGIYEQYF
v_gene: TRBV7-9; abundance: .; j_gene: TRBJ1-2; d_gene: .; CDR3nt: TGTGCCAGCGCCCGGGGAGCCTATGGCTACACCTTC; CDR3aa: CASARGAYGYTF
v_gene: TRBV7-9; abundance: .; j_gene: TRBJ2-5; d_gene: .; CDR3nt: TGTGCCAGCAGCCAGACTGCGATGCAAGAGACCCAGTACTTC; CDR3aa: CASSQTAMQETQYF
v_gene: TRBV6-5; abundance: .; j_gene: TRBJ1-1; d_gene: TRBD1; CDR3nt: TGTGCCAGCAGTTTTCCCCCCGGACAGGGCGAAGCTTTCTTT; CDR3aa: CASSFPPGQGEAFF
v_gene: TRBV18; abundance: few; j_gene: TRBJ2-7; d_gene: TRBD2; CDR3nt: TGTGCCAGCTCACCGGGACTAACAACCCCTCACGGTCCGTACTTC; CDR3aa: CASSPGLTTPHGPYF
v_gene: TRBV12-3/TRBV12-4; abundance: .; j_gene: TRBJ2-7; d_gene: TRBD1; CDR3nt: TGTGCCAGCAGAAACAGGGGGTCCTACGAGCAGTACTTC; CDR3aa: CASRNRGSYEQYF
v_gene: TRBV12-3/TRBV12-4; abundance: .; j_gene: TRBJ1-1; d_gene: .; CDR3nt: TGTGCCAGCAGGGAAAAAGGAGAAGCTTTCTTT; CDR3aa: CASREKGEAFF
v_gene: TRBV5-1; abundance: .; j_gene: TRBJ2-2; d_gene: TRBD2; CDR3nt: TGCGCCAGCAGCCCGACCTTTAGCGGGAGTGGCACCGGGGAGCTGTTTTTT; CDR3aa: CASSPTFSGSGTGELFF
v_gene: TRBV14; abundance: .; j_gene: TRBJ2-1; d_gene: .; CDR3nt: TGTGCCAGCAGCCCACAGGTTTACAATGAGCAGTTCTTC; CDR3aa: CASSPQVYNEQFF
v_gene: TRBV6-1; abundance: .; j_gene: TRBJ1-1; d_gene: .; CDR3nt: TGTGCCAGCAGTGGGGGACGGTCGAACACTGAAGCTTTCTTT; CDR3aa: CASSGGRSNTEAFF
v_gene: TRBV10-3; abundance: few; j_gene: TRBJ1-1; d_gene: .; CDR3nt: TGTGCCATCAATCGCGACAGTGACACTGAAGCTTTCTTT; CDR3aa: CAINRDSDTEAFF
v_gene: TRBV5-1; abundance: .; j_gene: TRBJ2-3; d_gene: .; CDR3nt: TGCGCCAGCAGCTTGACTATCCCAGATACGCAGTATTTT; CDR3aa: CASSLTIPDTQYF
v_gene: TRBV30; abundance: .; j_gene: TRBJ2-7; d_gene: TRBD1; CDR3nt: TGTGCCTGGGAACGGACAGGAATGGATTACGAGCAGTACTTC; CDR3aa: CAWERTGMDYEQYF
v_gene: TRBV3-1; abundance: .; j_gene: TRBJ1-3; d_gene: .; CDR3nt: TGTGCCAGCAGCCACGGAAACACCATATATTTT; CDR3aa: CASSHGNTIYF
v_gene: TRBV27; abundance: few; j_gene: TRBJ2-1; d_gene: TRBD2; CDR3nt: TGTGCCAGCATCGGACTAGCGGGAGTCTACAATGAGCAGTTCTTC; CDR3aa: CASIGLAGVYNEQFF
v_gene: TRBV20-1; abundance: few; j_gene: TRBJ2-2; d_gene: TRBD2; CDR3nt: TGCAGTGCCCGGCCGAGACTAGCGGGGGCGTTGGTCGGGGAGCTGTTTTTT; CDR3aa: CSARPRLAGALVGELFF
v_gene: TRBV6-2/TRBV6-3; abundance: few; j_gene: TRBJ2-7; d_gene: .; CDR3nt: TGTGCCAGCAGTACCGGGATCCACTCCTACGAGCAGTACTTC; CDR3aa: CASSTGIHSYEQYF
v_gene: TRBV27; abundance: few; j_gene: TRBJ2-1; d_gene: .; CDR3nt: TGTGCCAGCACCGCCCTGGGGAGCTACAATGAGCAGTTCTTC; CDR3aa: CASTALGSYNEQFF
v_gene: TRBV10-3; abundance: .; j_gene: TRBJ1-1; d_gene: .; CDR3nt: TGTGCCATCAGTGAGTCGCTGAACACTGAAGCTTTCTTT; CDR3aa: CAISESLNTEAFF
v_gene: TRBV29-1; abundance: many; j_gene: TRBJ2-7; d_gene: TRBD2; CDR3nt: TGCAGCGTTGGTCTAGCGGGACCCAGCGGCGAGCAGTACTTC; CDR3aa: CSVGLAGPSGEQYF
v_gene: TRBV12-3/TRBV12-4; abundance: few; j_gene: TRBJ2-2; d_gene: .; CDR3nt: TGTGCCAGCAGTAATTCTTTACTAATCCGACCCAACACCGGGGAGCTGTTTTTT; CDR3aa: CASSNSLLIRPNTGELFF
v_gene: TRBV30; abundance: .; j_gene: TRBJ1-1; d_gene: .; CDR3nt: TGTGCCTGGAGTTTTGCGAACACTGAAGCTTTCTTT; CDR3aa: CAWSFANTEAFF
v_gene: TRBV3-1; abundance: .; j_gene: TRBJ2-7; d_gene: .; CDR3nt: TGTGCCAGCAGCCCAAGCTCACTGGTGGTAGAGCAGTACTTC; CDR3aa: CASSPSSLVVEQYF
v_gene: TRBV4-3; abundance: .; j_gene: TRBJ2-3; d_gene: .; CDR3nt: TGCGCCAGCAGCCGGGACGGGGCTAGCACAGATACGCAGTATTTT; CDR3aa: CASSRDGASTDTQYF
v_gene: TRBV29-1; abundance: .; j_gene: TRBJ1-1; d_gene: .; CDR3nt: TGCAGCGTTGGGGCCGTGAACACTGAAGCTTTCTTT; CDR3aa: CSVGAVNTEAFF